A single sample gave rise to the 26 T cell receptor beta chains below, sequenced in a study of T cells expressing NK-cell markers. TCRdb reworked the 5' RACE reads into one entry per CDR3 protein, no DNA. The sample includes 550,000 to 600,000 distinct CDR3 sequences. The sample was blood T cells: a sorted CD56 or NKG2C T cell subset, CD4+ or CD8+ T cells, or bulk PBMC T cells (not recorded which). The receptors shown here come from a man aged 18 to 29 in good health.

The V and J genes are TRBV7-7 and TRBJ2-1. CDR1 SSHAT and CDR2 FNYEAQ come from the germline V gene (reference sequence). The CDR3 has 16 amino acids. The CDR3 loop reads CASSPTEASSYNEQFF.

The V and J genes are TRBV12-3 or TRBV12-4 and TRBJ1-2. The length of the CDR3 is 12 residues. CDR3 sequence reads: CASSFGGDGYTF.

The rearrangement uses TRBV20-1 and TRBJ2-5. CDR3 length equals 14 residues. In germline, CDR1 is DFQATT, CDR2 SNEGSKA (reference sequence). CDR3 region: CSATTLGLRETQYF.

CDR3 sequence reads: CASSPGLAGGNTGELFF. V gene TRBV4-3 combines with J gene TRBJ2-2; no DNA is available, so the TRBD2 call from TCRdb remains unchecked. CDR1 and CDR2 from the germline V gene are LGHNA and YSLEER. The CDR3 spans 17 residues.

This chain connects TRBV7-9 to TRBJ1-6; TCRdb indicates TRBD1, and absent DNA this call remains unverified. Germline-derived CDR1 and CDR2 are SEHNR and FQNEAQ (reference sequence). The length of the CDR3 is 16 residues. CDR3 sequence: CASSLTGASYNSPLHF.

The V call is TRBV29-1, the J call TRBJ2-3; TCRdb reports TRBD1, a call that lacks DNA to check it against. The CDR3 sequence is 15 residues long. The germline V gene encodes CDR1 SQVTM and CDR2 ANQGSEA. The CDR3 here is CSAGQQGPVSDTQYF.

Here the CDR3 reads CSVEVPGTVHTQYF. The chain links TRBV29-1 to TRBJ2-3; TCRdb names TRBD1, which stays unverified in the absence of DNA. The germline V gene encodes CDR1 SQVTM and CDR2 ANQGSEA. This CDR3 has 14 amino acids.

This sequence joins TRBV14 and TRBJ2-1; the D gene TCRdb calls, TRBD2, cannot be checked with no DNA. The germline CDR1 and CDR2 sequences are SGHDN and FVKESK. The CDR3 consists of 12 residues. CDR3 protein: CASSQLDLRQFF. The entire variable domain, with the rest obtained from reference TRBV14 and TRBJ2-1, is as follows: EAGVTQFPSHSVIEKGQTVTLRCDPISGHDNLYWYRRVMGKEIKFLLHFVKESKQDESGMPNNRFLAERTGGTYSTLKVQPAELEDSGVYFCASSQLDLRQFFGPGTRLTVL.

V and J are TRBV4-1 and TRBJ2-1; the TCRdb call, TRBD2, lacks DNA for checking. The CDR3 consists of 14 residues. CDR1 and CDR2 from the germline V gene are MGHRA and YSYEKL. The CDR3: CASSPSLAGVEQFF.

The CDR3 protein is CASSKKQTTSQETQYF. The chain has TRBV21-1 and TRBJ2-5; checking the TCRdb D call of TRBD2 is not possible without DNA. TRBV21-1 is a pseudogene segment. The CDR3 covers 16 residues.

The chain links TRBV28 to TRBJ1-2; TCRdb's D call of TRBD1 is untestable without DNA. The length of the CDR3 is 14 residues. Germline V gives CDR1 MDHEN, CDR2 SYDVKM. The CDR3 sequence: CASSFPGPYYGYTF.

CDR3 sequence: CASSLPLAGAGEQFF. V gene TRBV5-5 combines with J gene TRBJ2-1; TCRdb designates TRBD2, a call that cannot be tested without DNA. Germline loops: CDR1 SGHKS, CDR2 YYEKEE (reference sequence). There are 15 residues in the CDR3.

The chain is built from TRBV12-3 or TRBV12-4 and TRBJ1-5; TCRdb's D call of TRBD1 is untestable without DNA. The length of the CDR3 is 16 residues. This chain's CDR3 is CASSPTGGISNQPQHF.

This sequence joins TRBV5-1 and TRBJ1-2; TCRdb's assignment of TRBD1 cannot be checked, as there is no DNA. The CDR3 covers 16 residues. Germline V gene lookup returns CDR1 SGHRS and CDR2 YFSETQ. Here the CDR3 reads CASSPRHRGGNYGYTF.

The chain employs TRBV5-5 and TRBJ2-7; TCRdb gives TRBD2 as the D gene, but with no DNA this cannot be confirmed. CDR3 length: 15 residues. The V gene's germline CDR1 is SGHKS and CDR2 YYEKEE (reference sequence). CDR3 sequence reads: CASSSPRGSPYEQYF. The full variable domain, in which reference TRBV5-5 and TRBJ2-7 provide the parts outside the CDR3, is DAGVTQSPTHLIKTRGQQVTLRCSPISGHKSVSWYQQVLGQGPQFIFQYYEKEERGRGNFPDRFSARQFPNYSSELNVNALLLGDSALYLCASSSPRGSPYEQYFGPGTRLTVT.

CDR3 protein: CASSRTGDEQFF. This sequence joins TRBV2 and TRBJ2-1. The CDR3 runs to 12 residues. The germline gives CDR1 SNHLY, CDR2 FYNNEI.

The chain joins TRBV11-2 to TRBJ2-3; TCRdb's D call of TRBD2 is untestable without DNA. The CDR3 loop spans 17 amino acids. Germline loops: CDR1 SGHAT, CDR2 FQNNGV. CDR3 loop: CASSFTSGRSLSDTQYF.

V and J are TRBV19 and TRBJ2-1; TCRdb returns TRBD2, unconfirmable since there is no DNA. This CDR3 has 16 amino acids. Germline-derived CDR1 and CDR2 are LNHDA and SQIVND (reference sequence). This chain's CDR3 is CASRVTGGRLNNEQFF.

V is TRBV29-1 and J is TRBJ1-1; with no DNA, the TCRdb D assignment of TRBD1 cannot be verified. The V gene's germline CDR1 is SQVTM and CDR2 ANQGSEA. The CDR3 runs 13 residues. The CDR3 loop is CSVGGWGNTEAFF.

This chain links TRBV12-5 with TRBJ2-3; TCRdb calls TRBD1, which cannot be checked without DNA. The CDR3 totals 15 residues. Germline V lookup: CDR1 LGHNT, CDR2 FRNRAP. CDR3 in amino acids: CASGLRGAHTDTQYF.

The rearrangement joins TRBV12-3 or TRBV12-4 to TRBJ1-5. This CDR3 comprises 15 residues. CDR3 sequence: CASSFGGQSNQPQHF.

The rearrangement uses TRBV18 and TRBJ1-1; the TRBD1 assignment by TCRdb is unverifiable without DNA. This CDR3 is 14 amino acids long. The germline V gene has CDR1 KGHSH and CDR2 LQKENI. The CDR3 loop is CASSPSDRGTEAFF.

V and J are TRBV11-2 and TRBJ2-7; TCRdb's assignment of TRBD2 cannot be checked, as there is no DNA. The V gene's germline CDR1 is SGHAT and CDR2 FQNNGV. The CDR3 has 16 residues. This chain's CDR3 is CASSQISAGVMAEQYF.

The gene calls are TRBV3-1 and TRBJ2-5; TCRdb designates TRBD2, a call that cannot be tested without DNA. Germline lookup yields CDR1 LGHDT and CDR2 YNNKEL (reference sequence). The CDR3 runs to 16 residues. The CDR3 sequence: CASSHETGLAAVTQYF.

The gene calls are TRBV7-9 and TRBJ1-3. Looked up from germline, CDR1 is SEHNR and CDR2 is FQNEAQ (reference sequence). This CDR3 is built from 14 residues. CDR3 sequence: CASSRPAFGNTIYF.

The CDR3 protein is CASSSLQPPIGNEQFF. The chain links TRBV7-6 to TRBJ2-1; TCRdb picks TRBD1, but there is no DNA to check that call. The length of the CDR3 is 16 residues. CDR1 is SGHVS, CDR2 FNYEAQ, per germline. The variable domain in full, completed from reference TRBV7-6 and TRBJ2-1, reads GAGVSQSPRYKVTKRGQDVALRCDPISGHVSLYWYRQALGQGPEFLTYFNYEAQQDKSGLPNDRFSAERPEGSISTLTIQRTEQRDSAMYRCASSSLQPPIGNEQFFGPGTRLTVL.